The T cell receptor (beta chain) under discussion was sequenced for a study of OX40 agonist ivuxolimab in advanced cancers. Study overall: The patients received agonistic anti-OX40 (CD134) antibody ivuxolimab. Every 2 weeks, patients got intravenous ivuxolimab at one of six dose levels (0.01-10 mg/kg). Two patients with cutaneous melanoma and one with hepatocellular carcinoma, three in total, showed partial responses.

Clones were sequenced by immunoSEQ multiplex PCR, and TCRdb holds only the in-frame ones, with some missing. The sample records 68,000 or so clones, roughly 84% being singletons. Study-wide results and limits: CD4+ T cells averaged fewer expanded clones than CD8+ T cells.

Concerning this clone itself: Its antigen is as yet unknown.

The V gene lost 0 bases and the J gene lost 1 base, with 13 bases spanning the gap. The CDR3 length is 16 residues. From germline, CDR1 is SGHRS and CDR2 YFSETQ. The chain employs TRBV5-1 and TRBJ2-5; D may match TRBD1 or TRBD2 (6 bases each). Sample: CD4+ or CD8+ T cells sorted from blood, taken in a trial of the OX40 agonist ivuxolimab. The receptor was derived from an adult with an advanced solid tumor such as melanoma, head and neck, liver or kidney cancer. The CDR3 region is CASSLGGGRVQETQYF. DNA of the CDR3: TGCGCCAGCAGCTTGGGTGGGGGGCGCGTCCAAGAGACCCAGTACTTC.